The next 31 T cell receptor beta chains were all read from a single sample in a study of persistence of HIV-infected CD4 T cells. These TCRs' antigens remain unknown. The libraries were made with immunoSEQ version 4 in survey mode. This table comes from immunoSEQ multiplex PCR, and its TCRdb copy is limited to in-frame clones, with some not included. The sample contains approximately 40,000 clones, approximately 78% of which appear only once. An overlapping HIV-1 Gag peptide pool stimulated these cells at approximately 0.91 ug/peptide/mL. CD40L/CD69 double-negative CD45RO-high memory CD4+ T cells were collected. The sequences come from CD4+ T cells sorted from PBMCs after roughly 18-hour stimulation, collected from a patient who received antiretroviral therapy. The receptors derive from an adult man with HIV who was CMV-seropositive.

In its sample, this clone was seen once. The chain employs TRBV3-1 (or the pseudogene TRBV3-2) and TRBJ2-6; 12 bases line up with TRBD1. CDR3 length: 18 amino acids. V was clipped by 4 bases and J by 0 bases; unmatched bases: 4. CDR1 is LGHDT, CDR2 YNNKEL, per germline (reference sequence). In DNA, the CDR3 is TGTGCCAGCAGCCCTCGGGACAGGGGGCACTCTGGGGCCAACGTCCTGACTTTC. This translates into CASSPRDRGHSGANVLTF.

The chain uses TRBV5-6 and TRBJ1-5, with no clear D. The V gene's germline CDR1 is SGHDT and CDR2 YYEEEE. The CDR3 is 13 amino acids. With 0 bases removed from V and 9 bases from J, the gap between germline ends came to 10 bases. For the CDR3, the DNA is TGTGCCAGCAGCTTGGGCGTCAAGGGGCCCCAGCATTTT. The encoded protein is CASSLGVKGPQHF.

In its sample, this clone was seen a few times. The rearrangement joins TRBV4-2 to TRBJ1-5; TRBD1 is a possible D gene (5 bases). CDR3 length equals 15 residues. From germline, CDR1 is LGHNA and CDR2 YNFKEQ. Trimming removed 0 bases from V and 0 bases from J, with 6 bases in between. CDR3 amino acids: CASSQEGASNQPQHF. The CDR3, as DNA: TGTGCCAGCAGCCAAGAAGGGGCTAGCAATCAGCCCCAGCATTTT.

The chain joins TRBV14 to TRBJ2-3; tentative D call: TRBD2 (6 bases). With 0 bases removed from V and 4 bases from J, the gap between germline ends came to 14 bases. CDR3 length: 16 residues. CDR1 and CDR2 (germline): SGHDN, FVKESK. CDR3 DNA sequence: TGTGCCAGCAGCCAAGATGCTAGCGCTCGGTCAGATACGCAGTATTTT. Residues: CASSQDASARSDTQYF.

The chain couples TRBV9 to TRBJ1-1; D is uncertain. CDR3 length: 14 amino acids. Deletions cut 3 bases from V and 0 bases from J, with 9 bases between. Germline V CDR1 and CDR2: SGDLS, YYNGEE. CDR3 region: CASSAHYMNTEAFF. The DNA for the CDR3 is TGTGCCAGCAGCGCTCACTACATGAACACTGAAGCTTTCTTT. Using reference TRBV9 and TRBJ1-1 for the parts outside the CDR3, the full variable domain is DSGVTQTPKHLITATGQRVTLRCSPRSGDLSVYWYQQSLDQGLQFLIQYYNGEERAKGNILERFSAQQFPDLHSELNLSSLELGDSALYFCASSAHYMNTEAFFGQGTRLTVV.

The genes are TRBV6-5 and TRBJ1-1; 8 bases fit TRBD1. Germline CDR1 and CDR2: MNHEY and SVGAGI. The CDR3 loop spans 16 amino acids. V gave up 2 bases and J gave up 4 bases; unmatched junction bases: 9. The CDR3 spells CASSYSRGRMGTEAFF. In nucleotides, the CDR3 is TGTGCCAGCAGTTACAGCAGGGGGCGTATGGGCACTGAAGCTTTCTTT.

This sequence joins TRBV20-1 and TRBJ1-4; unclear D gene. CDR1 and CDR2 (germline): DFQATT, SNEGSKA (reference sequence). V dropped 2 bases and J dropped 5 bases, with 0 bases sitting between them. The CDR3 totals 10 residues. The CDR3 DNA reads TGCAGTGCTAGAAATGAAAAACTGTTTTTT. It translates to CSARNEKLFF.

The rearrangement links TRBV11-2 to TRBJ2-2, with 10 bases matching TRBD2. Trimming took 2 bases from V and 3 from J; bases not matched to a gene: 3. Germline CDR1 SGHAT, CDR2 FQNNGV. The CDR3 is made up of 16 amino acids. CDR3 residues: CASSLLAGVYTGELFF. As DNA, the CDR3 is TGTGCCAGCAGCTTACTAGCGGGGGTCTACACCGGGGAGCTGTTTTTT.

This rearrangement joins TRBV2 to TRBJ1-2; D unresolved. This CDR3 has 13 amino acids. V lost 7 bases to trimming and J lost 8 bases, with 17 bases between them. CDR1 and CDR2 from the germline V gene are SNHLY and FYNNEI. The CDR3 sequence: CASNGRPEGGYTF. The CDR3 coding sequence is TGTGCCAGCAACGGGCGGCCTGAGGGAGGCTACACCTTC.

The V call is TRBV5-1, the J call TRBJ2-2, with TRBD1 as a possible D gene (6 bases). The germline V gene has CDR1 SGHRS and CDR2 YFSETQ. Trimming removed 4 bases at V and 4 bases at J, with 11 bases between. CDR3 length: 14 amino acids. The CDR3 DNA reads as TGCGCCAGCAGCCCGGACAGACCCACCGGGGAGCTGTTTTTT. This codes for CASSPDRPTGELFF.

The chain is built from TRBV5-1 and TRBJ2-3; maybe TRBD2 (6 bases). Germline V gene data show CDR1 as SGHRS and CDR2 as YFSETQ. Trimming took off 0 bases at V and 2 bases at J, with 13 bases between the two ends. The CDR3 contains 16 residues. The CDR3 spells CASSLGLAVITDTQYF. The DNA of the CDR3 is TGCGCCAGCAGCTTGGGTTTAGCGGTCATCACAGATACGCAGTATTTT.

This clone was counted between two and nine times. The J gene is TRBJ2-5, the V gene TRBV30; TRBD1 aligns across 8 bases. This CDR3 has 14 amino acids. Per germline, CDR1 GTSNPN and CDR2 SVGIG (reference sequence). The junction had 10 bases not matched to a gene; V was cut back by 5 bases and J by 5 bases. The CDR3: CAWGVRQGAETQYF. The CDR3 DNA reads TGTGCCTGGGGGGTGAGGCAGGGGGCTGAGACCCAGTACTTC.

CDR3 region: CASSLETYEQYF. The CDR3 coding sequence is TGTGCCAGCAGCTTAGAAACCTACGAGCAGTACTTC. This sequence joins TRBV7-2 and TRBJ2-7; D uncertain. Trimming removed 1 base from V and 2 bases from J, with 3 bases in between. The CDR3 is made up of 12 amino acids. Germline V lookup: CDR1 SGHTA, CDR2 FQGNSA.

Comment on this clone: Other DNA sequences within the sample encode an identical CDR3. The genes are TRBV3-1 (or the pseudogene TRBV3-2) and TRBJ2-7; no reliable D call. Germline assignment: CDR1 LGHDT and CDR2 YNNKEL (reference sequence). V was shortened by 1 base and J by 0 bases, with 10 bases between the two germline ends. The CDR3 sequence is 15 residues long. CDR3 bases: TGTGCCAGCAGCCAAGGACGGACGAGCTCCTACGAGCAGTACTTC. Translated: CASSQGRTSSYEQYF.

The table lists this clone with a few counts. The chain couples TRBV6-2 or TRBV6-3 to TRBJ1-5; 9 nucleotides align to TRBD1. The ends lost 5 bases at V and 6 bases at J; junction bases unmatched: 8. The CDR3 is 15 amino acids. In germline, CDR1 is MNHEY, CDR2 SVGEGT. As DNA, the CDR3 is TGTGCCAGCAGTAAGGACAGGGGCGCCGGTCAGCCCCAGCATTTT. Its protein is CASSKDRGAGQPQHF.

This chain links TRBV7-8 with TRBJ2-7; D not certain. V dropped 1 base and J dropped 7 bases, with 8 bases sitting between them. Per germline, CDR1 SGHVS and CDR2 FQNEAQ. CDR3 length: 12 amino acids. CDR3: CASSLGSWEQYF. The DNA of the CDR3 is TGTGCCAGCAGCTTAGGCTCCTGGGAGCAGTACTTC. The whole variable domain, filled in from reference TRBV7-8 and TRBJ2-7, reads GAGVSQSPRYKVAKRGQDVALRCDPISGHVSLFWYQQALGQGPEFLTYFQNEAQLDKSGLPSDRFFAERPEGSVSTLKIQRTQQEDSAVYLCASSLGSWEQYFGPGTRLTVT.

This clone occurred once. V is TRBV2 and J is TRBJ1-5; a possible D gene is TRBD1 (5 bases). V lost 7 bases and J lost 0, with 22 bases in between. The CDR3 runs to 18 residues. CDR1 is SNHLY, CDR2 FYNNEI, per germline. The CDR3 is CASTVGASSAYSNQPQHF. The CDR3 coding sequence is TGTGCCAGCACCGTTGGGGCCTCAAGCGCTTATAGCAATCAGCCCCAGCATTTT. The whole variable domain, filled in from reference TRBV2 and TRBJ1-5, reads EPEVTQTPSHQVTQMGQEVILRCVPISNHLYFYWYRQILGQKVEFLVSFYNNEISEKSEIFDDQFSVERPDGSNFTLKIRSTKLEDSAMYFCASTVGASSAYSNQPQHFGDGTRLSIL.

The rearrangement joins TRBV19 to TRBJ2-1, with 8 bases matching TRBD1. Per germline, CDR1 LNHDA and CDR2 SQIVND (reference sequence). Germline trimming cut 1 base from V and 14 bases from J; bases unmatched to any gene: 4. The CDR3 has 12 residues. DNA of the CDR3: TGTGCCAGTAGTATAGGGTGGGGACAGGAGTTCTTC. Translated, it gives CASSIGWGQEFF.

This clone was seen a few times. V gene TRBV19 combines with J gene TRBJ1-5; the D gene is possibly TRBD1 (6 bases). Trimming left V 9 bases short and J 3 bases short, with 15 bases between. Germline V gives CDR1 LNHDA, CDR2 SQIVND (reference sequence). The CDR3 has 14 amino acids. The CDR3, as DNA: TGTGCCAGCCATCCAAGGACAGTCAATCAGCCCCAGCATTTT. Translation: CASHPRTVNQPQHF. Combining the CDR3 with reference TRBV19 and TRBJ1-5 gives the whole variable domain DGGITQSPKYLFRKEGQNVTLSCEQNLNHDAMYWYRQDPGQGLRLIYYSQIVNDFQKGDIAEGYSVSREKKESFPLTVTSAQKNPTAFYLCASHPRTVNQPQHFGDGTRLSIL.

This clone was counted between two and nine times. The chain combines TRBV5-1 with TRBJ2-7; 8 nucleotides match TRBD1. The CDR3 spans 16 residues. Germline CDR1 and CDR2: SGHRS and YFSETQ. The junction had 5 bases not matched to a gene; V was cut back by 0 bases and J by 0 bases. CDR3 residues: CASSLVPGQDSYEQYF. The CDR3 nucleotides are TGCGCCAGCAGCTTGGTTCCGGGACAGGACTCCTACGAGCAGTACTTC.

The CDR3 loop reads CASGSHGGAFF. The CDR3 DNA sequence: TGCGCCAGCGGCTCCCACGGAGGAGCTTTCTTT. This chain joins TRBV4-1 and TRBJ1-1; D not resolved. The germline V and J ends were trimmed by 8 bases and 10 bases, with 14 bases remaining between them. This CDR3 is built from 11 residues. The V gene's germline CDR1 is MGHRA and CDR2 YSYEKL.

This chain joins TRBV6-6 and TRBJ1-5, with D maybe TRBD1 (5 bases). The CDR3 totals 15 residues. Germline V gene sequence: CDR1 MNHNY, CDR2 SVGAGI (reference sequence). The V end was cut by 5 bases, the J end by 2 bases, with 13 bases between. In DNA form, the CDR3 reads TGTGCCAGCAGTACCGGGGGGTCGGGCAATCAGCCCCAGCATTTT. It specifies CASSTGGSGNQPQHF.

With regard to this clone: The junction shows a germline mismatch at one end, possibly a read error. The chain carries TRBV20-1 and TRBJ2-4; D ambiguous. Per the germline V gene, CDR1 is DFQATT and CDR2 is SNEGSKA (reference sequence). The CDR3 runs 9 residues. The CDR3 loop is CSASRPITF. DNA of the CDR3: TGCAGTGCTTCCCGACCCATCACCTTC.

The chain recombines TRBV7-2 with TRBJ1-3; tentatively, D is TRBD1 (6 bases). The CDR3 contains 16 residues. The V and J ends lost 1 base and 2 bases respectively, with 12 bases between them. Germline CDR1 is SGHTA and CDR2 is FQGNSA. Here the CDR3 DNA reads TGTGCCAGCAGCTTAGTTGGGGGGCTGGCTGGAAACACCATATATTTT. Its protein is CASSLVGGLAGNTIYF.

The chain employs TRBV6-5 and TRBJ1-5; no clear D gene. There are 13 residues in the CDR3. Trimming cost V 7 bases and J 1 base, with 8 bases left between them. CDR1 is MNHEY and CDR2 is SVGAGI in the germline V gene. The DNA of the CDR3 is TGTGCCAGCAAGGAGGGCAGCAATCAGCCCCAGCATTTT. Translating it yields CASKEGSNQPQHF.

The DNA for the CDR3 is TGTGCCAGTAGTATAACGTATAGGGGGGCAGATTCACCCCTCCACTTT. This translates into CASSITYRGADSPLHF. The rearrangement uses TRBV19 and TRBJ1-6, with D perhaps TRBD1 (6 bases). Germline assignment: CDR1 LNHDA and CDR2 SQIVND (reference sequence). V dropped 2 bases and J dropped 8 bases, with 16 bases sitting between them. The CDR3 loop spans 16 amino acids.

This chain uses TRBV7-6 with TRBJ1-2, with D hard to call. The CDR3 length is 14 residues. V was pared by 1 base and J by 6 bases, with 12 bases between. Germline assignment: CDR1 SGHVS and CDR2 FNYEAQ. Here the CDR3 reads CASSLDGWGNGYTF. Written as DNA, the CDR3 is TGTGCCAGCAGCTTAGACGGGTGGGGAAATGGCTACACCTTC.

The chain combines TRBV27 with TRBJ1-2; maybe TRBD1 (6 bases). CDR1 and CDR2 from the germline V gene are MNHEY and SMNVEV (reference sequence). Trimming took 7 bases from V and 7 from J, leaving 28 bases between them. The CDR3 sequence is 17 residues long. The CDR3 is CASTFIAPAGEVGGYTF. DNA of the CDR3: TGTGCCAGCACCTTTATTGCCCCGGCAGGGGAGGTCGGTGGCTACACCTTC.

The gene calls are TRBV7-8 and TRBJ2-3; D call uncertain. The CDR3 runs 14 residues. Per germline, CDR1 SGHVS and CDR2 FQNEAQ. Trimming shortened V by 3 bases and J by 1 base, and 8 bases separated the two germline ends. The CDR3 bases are TGTGCCAGCAGCTTTCGTCGGCGCACAGATACGCAGTATTTT. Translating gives CASSFRRRTDTQYF.

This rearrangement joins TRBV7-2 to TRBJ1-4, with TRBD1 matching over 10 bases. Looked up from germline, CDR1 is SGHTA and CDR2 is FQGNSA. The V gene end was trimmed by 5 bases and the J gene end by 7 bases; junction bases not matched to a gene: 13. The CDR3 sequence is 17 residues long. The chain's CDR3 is CASSRNDRGRRIEKLFF. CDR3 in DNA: TGTGCCAGCAGCCGCAATGACAGGGGGCGGAGGATTGAAAAACTGTTTTTT.

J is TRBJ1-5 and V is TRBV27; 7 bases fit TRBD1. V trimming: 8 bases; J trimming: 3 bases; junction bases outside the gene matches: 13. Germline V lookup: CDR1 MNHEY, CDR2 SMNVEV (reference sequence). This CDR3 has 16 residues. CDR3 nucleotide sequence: TGTGCCAGCCTCCCCCTTACGGGACAGCCCAATCAGCCCCAGCATTTT. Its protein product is CASLPLTGQPNQPQHF.